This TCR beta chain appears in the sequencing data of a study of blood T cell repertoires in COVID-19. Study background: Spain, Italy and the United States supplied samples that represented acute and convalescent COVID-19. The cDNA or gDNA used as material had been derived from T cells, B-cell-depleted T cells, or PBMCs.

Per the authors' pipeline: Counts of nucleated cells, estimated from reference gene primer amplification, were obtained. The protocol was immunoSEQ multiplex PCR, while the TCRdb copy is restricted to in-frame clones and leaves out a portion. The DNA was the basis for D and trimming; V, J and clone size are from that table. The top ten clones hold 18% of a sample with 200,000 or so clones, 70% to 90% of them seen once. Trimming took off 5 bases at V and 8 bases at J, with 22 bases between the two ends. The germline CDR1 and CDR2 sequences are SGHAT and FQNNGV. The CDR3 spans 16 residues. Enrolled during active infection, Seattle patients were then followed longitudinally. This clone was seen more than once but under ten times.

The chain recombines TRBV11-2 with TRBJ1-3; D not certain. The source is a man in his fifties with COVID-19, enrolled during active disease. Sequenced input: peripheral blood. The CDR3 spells CASSPRQVRFGDTIYF. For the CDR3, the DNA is TGTGCCAGCAGCCCGCGGCAGGTTAGGTTCGGGGACACCATATATTTT.